These 26 T cell receptor beta chains were all obtained from the same sample, sequenced in a study of shared clonotypes between healthy human individuals. Profiled with immunoSEQ multiplex PCR; TCRdb holds only in-frame clones, not every one. The sample lists around 690,000 clones, about 90% seen once, with about a third in the top ten. Material for sequencing was memory CD8+ T cells from PBMCs. Indicated subset: CD45RO+ cells pooled with CCR7-negative TemRA cells. The receptor set was obtained from a man aged 18 to 35 in good health. Some clones in this sample may be carry-over from other donors' samples.

Details on this clone: Other DNA sequences from this sample encode an identical CDR3 as well. The V and J genes are TRBV19 and TRBJ2-2; TRBD2 matches 12 bases. J gave up 2 bases and V 3 bases, and 7 bases lay outside the gene matches. Germline CDR1 LNHDA, CDR2 SQIVND (reference sequence). The CDR3 extends over 18 amino acids. CDR3 sequence (DNA): TGTGCCAGTAGTATTTTGGGGGGACTAGCGGGCAACACCGGGGAGCTGTTTTTT. Translated: CASSILGGLAGNTGELFF.

The J gene is TRBJ1-2, the V gene TRBV9; TRBD1 is a possible D gene (6 bases). CDR3 size: 16 residues. Deletions cut 0 bases from V and 0 bases from J, with 12 bases between. Germline assignment: CDR1 SGDLS and CDR2 YYNGEE. The DNA for the CDR3 is TGTGCCAGCAGCGTAGCTCAGGGGACTACTAACTATGGCTACACCTTC. As protein: CASSVAQGTTNYGYTF. The entire variable domain, with the rest obtained from reference TRBV9 and TRBJ1-2, is as follows: DSGVTQTPKHLITATGQRVTLRCSPRSGDLSVYWYQQSLDQGLQFLIQYYNGEERAKGNILERFSAQQFPDLHSELNLSSLELGDSALYFCASSVAQGTTNYGYTFGSGTRLTVV.

J is TRBJ2-7 and V is TRBV7-9; 8 nucleotides match TRBD1. The CDR3 is 13 residues long. The germline V gene has CDR1 SEHNR and CDR2 FQNEAQ (reference sequence). The ends lost 5 bases at V and 3 bases at J; junction bases unmatched: 3. As DNA, the CDR3 is TGTGCCAGCAGCGGAGACAGGGGCTACGAGCAGTACTTC. It specifies CASSGDRGYEQYF.

This clone was counted between two and nine times. Other DNA sequences in the sample encode the same CDR3. This chain joins TRBV5-1 and TRBJ1-1, with TRBD1 matching over 10 bases. In germline, CDR1 is SGHRS, CDR2 YFSETQ. The CDR3 covers 16 residues. V shed 0 bases, J shed 1 base, and the junction held 3 bases outside the gene matches. CDR3 nucleotides: TGCGCCAGCAGCTTGGGACAGGGGGCCACGAACACTGAAGCTTTCTTT. It specifies CASSLGQGATNTEAFF.

This clone was counted once. The chain recombines TRBV6-6 with TRBJ2-1; D could derive from TRBD1 or TRBD2 (5 bases each). The V gene lost 8 bases and the J gene lost 7 bases, with 21 bases spanning the gap. The germline CDR1 and CDR2 sequences are MNHNY and SVGAGI (reference sequence). This CDR3 has 15 amino acids. CDR3 residues: CASGTRDQGANEQFF. The CDR3 nucleotides are TGTGCCAGCGGAACTCGGGACCAAGGGGCTAATGAGCAGTTCTTC.

This rearrangement joins TRBV5-1 to TRBJ2-3; TRBD2 agrees at 14 bases. Per the germline V gene, CDR1 is SGHRS and CDR2 is YFSETQ. V was pared by 4 bases and J by 7 bases, with 8 bases of the junction left unmatched. This CDR3 contains 16 residues. The chain's CDR3 is CASSGGTSGSRNTQYF. As DNA, the CDR3 is TGCGCCAGCAGCGGAGGGACTAGCGGGAGCCGGAATACGCAGTATTTT.

This rearrangement joins TRBV4-1 to TRBJ2-1, with 7 bases fitting TRBD2. J gave up 0 bases and V 2 bases, and 10 bases lay outside the gene matches. Germline V CDR1 and CDR2: MGHRA, YSYEKL. This CDR3 is built from 18 residues. Here the CDR3 reads CASSQPALRESSYNEQFF. CDR3 in DNA: TGCGCCAGCAGCCAACCAGCTTTGCGGGAGAGCTCCTACAATGAGCAGTTCTTC.

In regard to this clone: A much larger clone lies one base from this, so it may be a read error. The chain has TRBV5-5 and TRBJ2-3, with 7 bases aligning to TRBD1. This CDR3 has 15 amino acids. Trimming removed 5 bases from V and 0 bases from J; junction bases left unmatched: 6. Germline values: CDR1 SGHKS, CDR2 YYEKEE (reference sequence). The CDR3 sequence is CASSPGTASTDTQYF. DNA for the CDR3: TGTGCCAGCAGTCCCGGGACAGCTAGCACAGATACGCAGTATTTT.

This rearrangement joins TRBV7-6 to TRBJ2-5; 10 nucleotides line up with TRBD2. The germline gives CDR1 SGHVS, CDR2 FNYEAQ. V shed 2 bases, J shed 0 bases, and the junction held 12 bases outside the gene matches. The CDR3 is 19 residues long. In DNA, the CDR3 is TGTGCCAGCAGCTTATTCAGGGGGCGAACTAGCGGGAACCAAGAGACCCAGTACTTC. Protein sequence: CASSLFRGRTSGNQETQYF.

With respect to this clone: An end of the junction does not agree with germline; a read error may underlie this. The rearrangement links TRBV28 to TRBJ2-1, with 8 nucleotides matching TRBD1. The CDR3 has 14 amino acids. The germline CDR1 and CDR2 sequences are MDHEN and SYDVKM. The CDR3 loop reads CAGRGRGLYNEQFF. In DNA form, the CDR3 reads TGTGCCGGCAGAGGCAGGGGGCTCTACAATGAGCAGTTCTTC.

This clone was seen at least ten times. The CDR3 loop reads CASSLGGANQETQYF. The DNA for the CDR3 is TGCGCCAGCAGCTTGGGTGGGGCTAACCAAGAGACCCAGTACTTC. The V gene is TRBV5-1, the J gene TRBJ2-5; weak D call: TRBD1 (5 bases). The CDR3 is made up of 15 amino acids. Per germline, CDR1 SGHRS and CDR2 YFSETQ. Trimming left V 0 bases short and J 0 bases short, with 9 bases between.

This sequence joins TRBV7-6 and TRBJ2-2; the match to TRBD1 covers 8 bases. The CDR3 extends over 18 amino acids. After removal of 0 bases from V and 6 bases from J, the junction contained 12 bases not matched to a gene. The germline gives CDR1 SGHVS, CDR2 FNYEAQ. DNA of the CDR3: TGTGCCAGCAGCTTAGCGCAGGGGGCGAAGAAATCCTCCGGGGAGCTGTTTTTT. Its translation is CASSLAQGAKKSSGELFF. Variable domain in full (rest from reference TRBV7-6 and TRBJ2-2): GAGVSQSPRYKVTKRGQDVALRCDPISGHVSLYWYRQALGQGPEFLTYFNYEAQQDKSGLPNDRFSAERPEGSISTLTIQRTEQRDSAMYRCASSLAQGAKKSSGELFFGEGSRLTVL.

This clone was seen a single time. The CDR3: CASSPVQGLYGYTF. Written as DNA, the CDR3 is TGCGCCAGCAGTCCGGTACAGGGCCTATATGGCTACACCTTC. V is TRBV4-1 and J is TRBJ1-2; a possible D gene is TRBD1 (6 bases). The germline V gene has CDR1 MGHRA and CDR2 YSYEKL. Trimming took 6 bases from V and 5 from J, leaving 16 bases between them. The CDR3 spans 14 residues.

The chain combines TRBV28 with TRBJ2-6; tentatively, D is TRBD2 (6 bases). Per germline, CDR1 MDHEN and CDR2 SYDVKM. The CDR3 length is 18 residues. Between the trimmed V and J ends, which lost 0 bases and 2 bases, there was a span of 14 bases. The DNA for the CDR3 is TGTGCCAGCAGTTTATGGGGGGGAGTTAAAGCTGGGGCCAACGTCCTGACTTTC. It is translated as CASSLWGGVKAGANVLTF.

V usage is TRBV7-7 and J usage is TRBJ2-1; 7 bases line up with TRBD1. The V and J ends lost 2 bases and 4 bases, in that order; junction bases with no gene match: 5. The CDR3 runs to 15 residues. Germline V gene sequence: CDR1 SSHAT, CDR2 FNYEAQ (reference sequence). CDR3 loop: CASSLFRDRYNEQFF. The CDR3 DNA reads as TGTGCCAGCAGCTTATTCCGGGACAGATACAATGAGCAGTTCTTC.

J is TRBJ2-7 and V is TRBV27; unclear D gene. V was shortened by 2 bases and J by 2 bases, with 7 bases between the two germline ends. CDR3 length equals 13 residues. Germline V CDR1 and CDR2: MNHEY, SMNVEV (reference sequence). Written as DNA, the CDR3 is TGTGCCAGCAGTTTAAGGGCCGCCTACGAGCAGTACTTC. The encoded protein is CASSLRAAYEQYF.

Comment on this clone: This sample also contains other DNA sequences that code for the same CDR3. The chain has TRBV9 and TRBJ1-1, with 9 bases fitting TRBD1. Germline trimming cut 4 bases from V and 1 base from J; bases unmatched to any gene: 5. The CDR3 consists of 15 residues. Germline V CDR1 and CDR2: SGDLS, YYNGEE. The CDR3 sequence: CASSPRTGENTEAFF. In DNA form, the CDR3 reads TGTGCCAGCAGCCCCCGGACAGGGGAGAACACTGAAGCTTTCTTT.

The V and J genes are TRBV7-3 and TRBJ2-6, with TRBD2 identical over 13 bases. V was pared by 5 bases and J by 1 base, with 8 bases of the junction left unmatched. The CDR3 has 19 residues. In germline, CDR1 is SGHTA, CDR2 FQGTGA. The chain's CDR3 is CASSRGLAGVVSGANVLTF. The CDR3 DNA is TGTGCCAGCAGCCGAGGACTAGCGGGAGTGGTATCTGGGGCCAACGTCCTGACTTTC.

The chain combines TRBV21-1 with TRBJ2-7; the DNA was not used to check the table's D call, TRBD2. TRBV21-1 is designated a pseudogene. There are 16 residues in the CDR3. DNA of the CDR3: TGTGCCAGCAGCAAAGTGGGAGGGACTGAACCCTACGAGCAGTACTTC. Protein sequence: CASSKVGGTEPYEQYF.

The genes are TRBV29-1 and TRBJ2-3; TRBD2 agrees at 8 bases. Germline V gene sequence: CDR1 SQVTM, CDR2 ANQGSEA. Losses at the gene ends were 7 bases for V and 6 bases for J; bases not matched to a gene: 15. The CDR3 has 15 amino acids. The CDR3 sequence: CSAELAGGSADTQYF. The CDR3 coding sequence is TGCAGCGCCGAGCTGGCGGGGGGATCGGCCGATACGCAGTATTTT.

V usage is TRBV18 and J usage is TRBJ2-7; the match to TRBD1 covers 9 bases. This CDR3 spans 14 amino acids. Germline V gives CDR1 KGHSH, CDR2 LQKENI. V dropped 3 bases and J dropped 3; count of bases not matched to a gene: 3. CDR3 residues: CASSPTDRGYEQYF. The CDR3 DNA is TGTGCCAGCTCACCTACGGACAGGGGCTACGAGCAGTACTTC.

This clone appeared a few times. The chain employs TRBV18 and TRBJ1-4; D remains ambiguous. The V gene's germline CDR1 is KGHSH and CDR2 LQKENI. V dropped 2 bases and J dropped 11 bases, with 9 bases sitting between them. The CDR3 is made up of 12 amino acids. The CDR3 here is CASSPEENKLFF. CDR3 sequence (DNA): TGTGCCAGCTCACCAGAAGAAAATAAACTGTTTTTT.

The chain couples TRBV6-5 to TRBJ2-7, with 7 bases that match TRBD2. The ends lost 0 bases at V and 6 bases at J; junction bases unmatched: 11. Germline CDR1 reads MNHEY; CDR2 reads SVGAGI. The CDR3 is 16 amino acids. The DNA of the CDR3 is TGTGCCAGCAGTTACTCGAGGGCGGGAGCGTTATCCGAGCAGTACTTC. As protein: CASSYSRAGALSEQYF.

The chain is built from TRBV7-9 and TRBJ2-7; 9 bases fit TRBD1. This CDR3 region has 16 residues. V shed 5 bases, J shed 2 bases, and the junction held 10 bases outside the gene matches. In germline, CDR1 is SEHNR, CDR2 FQNEAQ (reference sequence). CDR3 loop: CASSQSRDRDTYEQYF. The CDR3, as DNA: TGTGCCAGCAGCCAAAGCCGGGACAGGGACACCTACGAGCAGTACTTC.

This clone showed up just once. The genes are TRBV5-8 and TRBJ1-2; D not resolved. This CDR3 has 14 amino acids. V lost 4 bases to trimming and J lost 5 bases, with 15 bases between them. In germline, CDR1 is SGHTS, CDR2 YDEGEE. For the CDR3, the DNA is TGTGCCAGCAGCCCCGATTTGGCTTCATATGGCTACACCTTC. It codes for CASSPDLASYGYTF.

This sequence joins TRBV7-8 and TRBJ2-7; 9 bases match TRBD1. CDR1 and CDR2 from the germline V gene are SGHVS and FQNEAQ. The junction had 8 bases not matched to a gene; V was cut back by 6 bases and J by 5 bases. The length of the CDR3 is 14 residues. CDR3 bases: TGTGCCAGCAGGCGAAGGGACAGGGAAGACGAGCAGTACTTC. Its protein product is CASRRRDREDEQYF. The full variable domain, in which reference TRBV7-8 and TRBJ2-7 provide the parts outside the CDR3, is GAGVSQSPRYKVAKRGQDVALRCDPISGHVSLFWYQQALGQGPEFLTYFQNEAQLDKSGLPSDRFFAERPEGSVSTLKIQRTQQEDSAVYLCASRRRDREDEQYFGPGTRLTVT.